Listed below are T cell receptor beta chains from one sample, sequenced in a study of CD8 T cells in ankylosing spondylitis. Each CDR3 protein is one row after TCRdb ran MiXCR on the 5' RACE reads. The table records about 400,000 distinct CDR3 sequences, about 22% of them present only once. Material: blood, either unsorted or a sorted T cell fraction (not recorded which). Source of these receptors: a male donor with ankylosing spondylitis. Each CDR3 is given with its conserved first and last residue. A D gene is named only where the DNA matches it firmly. Part of the rows lack a size; the others show once, few, many or a class for expanded clones.

CDR3: CASSQDPGRDQPQHF; DNA: TGTGCCAGCAGCCAAGATCCGGGTAGGGATCAGCCCCAGCATTTT; J: TRBJ1-5; V: TRBV16; D: .; size: .
CDR3: CASSQDSAGGIQNF; DNA: TGTGCCAGCAGCCAAGATTCAGCGGGAGGCATTCAGAACTTC; J: TRBJ2-4; V: TRBV14; D: TRBD2; size: .
CDR3: CSVEQPNTEAFF; DNA: TGCAGCGTTGAACAACCGAACACTGAAGCTTTCTTT; J: TRBJ1-1; V: TRBV29-1; D: .; size: .
CDR3: CSVGQGEETQYF; DNA: TGCAGCGTTGGGCAGGGGGAAGAGACCCAGTACTTC; J: TRBJ2-5; V: TRBV29-1; D: TRBD1; size: .
CDR3: CASSSGLAEPREQFF; DNA: TGCGCCAGCAGCTCCGGACTAGCGGAGCCTCGGGAGCAGTTCTTC; J: TRBJ2-1; V: TRBV5-1; D: TRBD2; size: .
CDR3: CASSLVWGSNEQFF; DNA: TGCGCCAGCAGCTTGGTATGGGGGTCAAATGAGCAGTTCTTC; J: TRBJ2-1; V: TRBV5-1; D: .; size: .
CDR3: CASRLAGNYNEQFF; DNA: TGCGCCAGCCGACTAGCGGGAAACTACAATGAGCAGTTCTTC; J: TRBJ2-1; V: TRBV5-1; D: TRBD2; size: few
CDR3: CASSGGESRAVNEQFF; DNA: TGCGCCAGCAGTGGAGGGGAGTCGAGGGCCGTCAATGAGCAGTTCTTC; J: TRBJ2-1; V: TRBV10-1; D: .; size: few
CDR3: CASSQETGVNTDTQYF; DNA: TGTGCCAGCAGCCAAGAGACGGGAGTGAACACAGATACGCAGTATTTT; J: TRBJ2-3; V: TRBV14; D: .; size: .
CDR3: CASSEIRTGAQETQYF; DNA: TGTGCCAGCAGTGAAATTCGGACAGGGGCCCAAGAGACCCAGTACTTC; J: TRBJ2-5; V: TRBV25-1; D: TRBD1; size: few
CDR3: CASSPREGTREFLDTQYF; DNA: TGCGCCAGCAGCCCACGGGAAGGGACGCGGGAGTTTCTCGATACGCAGTATTTT; J: TRBJ2-3; V: TRBV4-1; D: TRBD2; size: many
CDR3: CASSLEGQGSDTQYF; DNA: TGTGCCAGCAGCTTGGAAGGACAGGGTTCAGATACGCAGTATTTT; J: TRBJ2-3; V: TRBV5-5; D: TRBD1; size: .
CDR3: CASSFSTHETQYF; DNA: TGTGCCAGCAGCTTCAGCACCCACGAGACCCAGTACTTC; J: TRBJ2-5; V: TRBV11-2; D: .; size: .
CDR3: CRVAGDEQYF; DNA: TGCAGAGTGGCGGGAGACGAGCAGTACTTC; J: TRBJ2-7; V: TRBV20-1; D: TRBD2; size: few
CDR3: CSAYTGAYEQYF; DNA: TGCAGTGCTTATACAGGGGCCTACGAGCAGTACTTC; J: TRBJ2-7; V: TRBV20-1; D: TRBD1; size: .
CDR3: CASNEGGRLYEQYF; DNA: TGTGCCAGCAATGAAGGGGGACGGCTGTACGAGCAGTACTTC; J: TRBJ2-7; V: TRBV6-1; D: .; size: few
CDR3: CASSSWGGAGDEQYF; DNA: TGTGCCAGCAGTTCCTGGGGGGGAGCGGGGGACGAGCAGTACTTC; J: TRBJ2-7; V: TRBV12-3/TRBV12-4; D: TRBD2; size: few
CDR3: CASSYSYPGAQETQYF; DNA: TGTGCCAGCAGTTACTCGTACCCGGGAGCACAAGAGACCCAGTACTTC; J: TRBJ2-5; V: TRBV6-5; D: .; size: few
CDR3: CASSSFRAGGEQYF; DNA: TGTGCCAGCAGCTCCTTTCGGGCAGGGGGCGAGCAGTACTTC; J: TRBJ2-7; V: TRBV7-2; D: TRBD1; size: few
CDR3: CASSTGTRSGELFF; DNA: TGTGCCAGTAGTACCGGGACCAGGTCCGGGGAGCTGTTTTTT; J: TRBJ2-2; V: TRBV19; D: .; size: few
CDR3: CASSNRVQAGELFF; DNA: TGTGCCAGCAGTAACAGGGTGCAAGCCGGGGAGCTGTTTTTT; J: TRBJ2-2; V: TRBV6-5; D: .; size: few
CDR3: CASSFPPGNTIYF; DNA: TGTGCCAGCAGTTTCCCTCCTGGAAACACCATATATTTT; J: TRBJ1-3; V: TRBV12-3/TRBV12-4; D: .; size: .
CDR3: CASSIETQYF; DNA: TGTGCCAGCAGCATCGAGACCCAGTACTTC; J: TRBJ2-5; V: TRBV7-9; D: .; size: .
CDR3: CASSLFIAQPNEQFF; DNA: TGTGCCAGCAGCCTATTCATCGCCCAGCCAAATGAGCAGTTCTTC; J: TRBJ2-1; V: TRBV7-3; D: .; size: few
CDR3: CSASTLNLQREQYF; DNA: TGCAGTGCTAGTACCTTAAATCTACAAAGGGAGCAGTACTTC; J: TRBJ2-7; V: TRBV20-1; D: .; size: few
CDR3: CASSFLRAGLNSPLHF; DNA: TGTGCCAGCAGTTTTCTTCGGGCAGGCCTGAATTCACCCCTCCACTTT; J: TRBJ1-6; V: TRBV12-3/TRBV12-4; D: .; size: few
CDR3: CASSYRPHYEQYF; DNA: TGTGCCAGCAGCTATAGGCCTCATTACGAGCAGTACTTC; J: TRBJ2-7; V: TRBV6-2/TRBV6-3; D: .; size: many
CDR3: CASSGGGLVHEQYF; DNA: TGTGCCAGCAGTGGGGGGGGACTAGTCCACGAGCAGTACTTC; J: TRBJ2-7; V: TRBV2; D: TRBD2; size: .
CDR3: CASSVDVAVANVLTF; DNA: TGTGCCAGCAGCGTGGACGTCGCTGTGGCCAACGTCCTGACTTTC; J: TRBJ2-6; V: TRBV9; D: .; size: .
CDR3: CASSLSSATQYF; DNA: TGTGCCAGCAGTTTAAGTTCTGCGACCCAGTACTTC; J: TRBJ2-5; V: TRBV12-3/TRBV12-4; D: .; size: few